The TCR beta chain described here comes from a study of regulatory T cells in long-lasting Graves disease. The study, taken as a whole, reports: Clonotypes that were public and shared totalled approximately 3,000 in persistent patients versus around 1,000 in new patients. Newly diagnosed Graves' patients had higher TCR diversity than persistent ones.

This clonotype ranks as large. Its specificity is unknown. Time point described: persistent/refractory GD, antithyroid drugs over 5 years with positive TRAb. Isolated PBMC RNA provided the starting material for the TCR library. Peripheral blood, at 8.5 to 9 milliliters, went into EDTA tubes. Combining iRepertoire HTBI primers with Arm-PCR of CDR3 regions, the authors built TCR beta libraries. As processed by the authors: About 60 TRBV and 11 to 15 TRBJ segments were identified across samples. MiXCR, applied by TCRdb to the multiplex PCR reads, yields one record per CDR3 protein. These V and J calls originate from TCRdb's pipeline instead of the authors' own analysis. The table records 400,000 to 500,000 distinct CDR3 sequences, around 20% of them present only once. Germline V CDR1 and CDR2: SGHVS, FQNEAQ. The CDR3 has 14 amino acids. V was pared by 8 bases and J by 1 base, with 15 bases between.

Sequencing was performed on peripheral blood mononuclear cells (PBMCs), taken when the disease was refractory, from a patient treated with antithyroid drugs. The chain combines TRBV7-8 with TRBJ2-7, with D possibly being TRBD2 (6 bases). The TCR comes from a female donor with Graves disease. CDR3 bases: TGTGCCAGCGCGGTGCTAGCGCAATCCTACGAGCAGTACTTC. It yields the protein CASAVLAQSYEQYF.